This section outlines one TCR beta chain sequence together with its context. TCRdb's table, derived via immunoSEQ multiplex PCR, lists solely in-frame clones and lacks some. The data show under 200,000 clones, with 85% to 95% seen just once and 8.5% held by the top ten. Germline lookup yields CDR1 LGHDT and CDR2 YNNKEL (reference sequence). The CDR3 has 14 amino acids. V shed 4 bases and J shed 2 bases, with 11 bases lying between them. These data originate in a study of control samples from healthy donors and cancer patients. This TCR derives from a woman aged 40 to 50 in good health. The sample was blood. V gene TRBV3-1 (or the pseudogene TRBV3-2) combines with J gene TRBJ1-1; D unresolved. CDR3 loop: CASSRGAKNTEAFF. For the CDR3, the DNA is TGTGCCAGCAGCCGCGGAGCGAAAAACACTGAAGCTTTCTTT.